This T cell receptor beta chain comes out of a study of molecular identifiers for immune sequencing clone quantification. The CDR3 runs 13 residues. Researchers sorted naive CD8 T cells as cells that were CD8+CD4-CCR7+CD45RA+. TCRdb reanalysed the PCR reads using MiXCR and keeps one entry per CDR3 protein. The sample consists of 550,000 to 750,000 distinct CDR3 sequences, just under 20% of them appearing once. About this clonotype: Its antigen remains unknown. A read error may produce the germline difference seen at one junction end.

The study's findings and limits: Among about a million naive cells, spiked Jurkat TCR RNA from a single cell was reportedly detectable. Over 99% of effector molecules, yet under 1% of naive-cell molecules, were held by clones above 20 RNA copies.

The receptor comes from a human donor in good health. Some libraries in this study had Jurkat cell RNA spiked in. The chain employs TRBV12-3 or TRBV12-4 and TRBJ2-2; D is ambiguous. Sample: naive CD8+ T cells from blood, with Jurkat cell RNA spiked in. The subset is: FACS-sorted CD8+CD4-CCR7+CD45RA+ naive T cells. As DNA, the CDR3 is TGTGCCAGCAGTTTGAGGAACACCAGGGAGCTGTTTTTT. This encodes CASSLRNTRELFF.